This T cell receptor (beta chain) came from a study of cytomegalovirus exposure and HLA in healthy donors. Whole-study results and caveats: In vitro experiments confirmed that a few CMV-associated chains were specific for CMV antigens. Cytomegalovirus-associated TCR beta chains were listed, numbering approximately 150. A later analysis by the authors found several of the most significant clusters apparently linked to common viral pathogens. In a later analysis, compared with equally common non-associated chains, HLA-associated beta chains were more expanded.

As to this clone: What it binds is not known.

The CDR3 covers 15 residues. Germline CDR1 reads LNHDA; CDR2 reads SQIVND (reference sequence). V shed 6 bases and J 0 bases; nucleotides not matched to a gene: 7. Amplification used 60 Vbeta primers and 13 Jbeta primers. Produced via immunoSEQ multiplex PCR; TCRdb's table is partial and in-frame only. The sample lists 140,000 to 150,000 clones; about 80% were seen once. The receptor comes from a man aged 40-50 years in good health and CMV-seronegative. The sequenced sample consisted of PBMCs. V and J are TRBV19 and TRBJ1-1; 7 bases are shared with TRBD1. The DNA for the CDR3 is TGTGCCAGTAGGCTCGACAGGGCCTTGAACACTGAAGCTTTCTTT. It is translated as CASRLDRALNTEAFF.